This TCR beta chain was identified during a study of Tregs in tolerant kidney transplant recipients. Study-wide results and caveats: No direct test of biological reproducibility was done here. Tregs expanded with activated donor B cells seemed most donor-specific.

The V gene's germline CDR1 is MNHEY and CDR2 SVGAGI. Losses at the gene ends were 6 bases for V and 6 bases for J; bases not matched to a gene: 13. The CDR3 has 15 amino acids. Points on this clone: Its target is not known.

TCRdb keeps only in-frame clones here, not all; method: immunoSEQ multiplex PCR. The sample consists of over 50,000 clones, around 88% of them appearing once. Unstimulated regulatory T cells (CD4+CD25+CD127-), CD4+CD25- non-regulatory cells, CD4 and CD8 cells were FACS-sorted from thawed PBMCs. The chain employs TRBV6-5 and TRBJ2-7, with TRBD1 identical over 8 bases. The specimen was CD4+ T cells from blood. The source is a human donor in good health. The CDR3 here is CASRPRTGLQFEQYF. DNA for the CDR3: TGTGCCAGCAGACCGCGGACAGGGCTTCAGTTCGAGCAGTACTTC.